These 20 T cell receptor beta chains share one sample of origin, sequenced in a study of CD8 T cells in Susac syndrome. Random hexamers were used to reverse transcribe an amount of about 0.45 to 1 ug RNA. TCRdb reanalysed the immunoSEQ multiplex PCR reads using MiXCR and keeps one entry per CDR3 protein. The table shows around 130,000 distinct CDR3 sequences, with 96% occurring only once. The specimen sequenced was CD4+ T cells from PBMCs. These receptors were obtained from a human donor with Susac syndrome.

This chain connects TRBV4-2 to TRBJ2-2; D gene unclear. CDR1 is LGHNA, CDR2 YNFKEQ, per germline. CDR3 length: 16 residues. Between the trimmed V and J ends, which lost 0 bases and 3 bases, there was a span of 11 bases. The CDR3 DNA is TGTGCCAGCAGCCAAGAGGTGCGAACGGACACCGGGGAGCTGTTTTTT. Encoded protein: CASSQEVRTDTGELFF.

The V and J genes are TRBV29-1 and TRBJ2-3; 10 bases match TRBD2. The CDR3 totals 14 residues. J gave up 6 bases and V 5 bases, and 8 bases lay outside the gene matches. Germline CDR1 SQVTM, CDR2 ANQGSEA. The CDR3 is CSVNSGRKGDTQYF. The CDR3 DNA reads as TGCAGCGTTAATAGCGGGAGGAAGGGGGATACGCAGTATTTT.

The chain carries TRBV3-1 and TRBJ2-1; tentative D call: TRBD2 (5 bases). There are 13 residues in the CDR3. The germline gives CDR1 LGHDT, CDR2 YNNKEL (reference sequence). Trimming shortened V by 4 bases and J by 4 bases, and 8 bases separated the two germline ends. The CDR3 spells CASSRERYNEQFF. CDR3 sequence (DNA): TGTGCCAGCAGCCGGGAGCGTTACAATGAGCAGTTCTTC.

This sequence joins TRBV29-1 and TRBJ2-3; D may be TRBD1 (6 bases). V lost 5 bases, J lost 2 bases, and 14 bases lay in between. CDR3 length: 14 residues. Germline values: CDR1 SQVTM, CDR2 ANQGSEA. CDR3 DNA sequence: TGCAGCGTTATACCGGGACATACCACAGATACGCAGTATTTT. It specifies CSVIPGHTTDTQYF.

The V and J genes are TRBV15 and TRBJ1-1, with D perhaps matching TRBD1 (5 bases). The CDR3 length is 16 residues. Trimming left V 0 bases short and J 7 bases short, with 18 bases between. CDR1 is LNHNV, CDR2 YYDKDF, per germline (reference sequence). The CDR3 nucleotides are TGTGCCACCAGCAGAGATTTAGCGGCAGGGAGTGATGAAGCTTTCTTT. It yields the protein CATSRDLAAGSDEAFF.

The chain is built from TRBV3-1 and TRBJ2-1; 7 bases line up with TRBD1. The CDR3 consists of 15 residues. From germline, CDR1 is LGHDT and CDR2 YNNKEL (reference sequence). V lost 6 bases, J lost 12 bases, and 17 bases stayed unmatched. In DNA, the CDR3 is TGTGCCAGCAGGACTTTGACAGGGCAAGTATCAGGGCAGTTCTTC. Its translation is CASRTLTGQVSGQFF.

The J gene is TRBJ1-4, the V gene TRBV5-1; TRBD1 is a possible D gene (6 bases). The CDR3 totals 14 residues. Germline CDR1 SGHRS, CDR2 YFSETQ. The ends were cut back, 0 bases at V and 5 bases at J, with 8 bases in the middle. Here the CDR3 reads CASSLGTVNEKLFF. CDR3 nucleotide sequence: TGCGCCAGCAGCTTGGGGACAGTGAATGAAAAACTGTTTTTT. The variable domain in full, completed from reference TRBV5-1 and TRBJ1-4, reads KAGVTQTPRYLIKTRGQQVTLSCSPISGHRSVSWYQQTPGQGLQFLFEYFSETQRNKGNFPGRFSGRQFSNSRSEMNVSTLELGDSALYLCASSLGTVNEKLFFGSGTQLSVL.

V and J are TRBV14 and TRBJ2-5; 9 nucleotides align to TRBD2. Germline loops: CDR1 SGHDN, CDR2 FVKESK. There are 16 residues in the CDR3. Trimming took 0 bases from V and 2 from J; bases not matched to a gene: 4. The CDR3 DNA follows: TGTGCCAGCAGCCAAGATTGGGCGGGAGGGCAAGAGACCCAGTACTTC. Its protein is CASSQDWAGGQETQYF.

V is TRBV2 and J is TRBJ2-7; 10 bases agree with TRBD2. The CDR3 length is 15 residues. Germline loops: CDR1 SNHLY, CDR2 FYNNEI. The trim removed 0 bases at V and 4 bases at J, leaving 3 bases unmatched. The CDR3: CASSEAASGSYEQYF. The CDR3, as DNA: TGTGCCAGCAGTGAAGCGGCTAGCGGGAGTTACGAGCAGTACTTC.

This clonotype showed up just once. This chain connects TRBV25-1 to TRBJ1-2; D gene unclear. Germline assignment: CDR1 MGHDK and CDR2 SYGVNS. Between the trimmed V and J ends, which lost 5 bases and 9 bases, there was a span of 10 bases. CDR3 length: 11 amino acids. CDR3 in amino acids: CASSNPESYTF. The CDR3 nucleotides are TGTGCCAGCAGTAATCCCGAGAGCTACACCTTC.

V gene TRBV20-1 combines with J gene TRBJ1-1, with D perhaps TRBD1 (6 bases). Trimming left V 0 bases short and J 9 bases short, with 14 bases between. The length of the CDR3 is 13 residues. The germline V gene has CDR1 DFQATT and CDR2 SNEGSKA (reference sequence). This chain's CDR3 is CSARDSADRKAFF. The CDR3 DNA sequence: TGCAGTGCTAGAGATTCCGCAGACAGGAAAGCTTTCTTT.

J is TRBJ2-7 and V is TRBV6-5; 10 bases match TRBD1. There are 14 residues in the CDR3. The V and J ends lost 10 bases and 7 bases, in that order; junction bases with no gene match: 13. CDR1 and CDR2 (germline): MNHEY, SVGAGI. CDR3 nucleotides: TGTGCCATCTTTCCGGGACAGGGGTCTCGGGAGCAGTACTTC. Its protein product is CAIFPGQGSREQYF.

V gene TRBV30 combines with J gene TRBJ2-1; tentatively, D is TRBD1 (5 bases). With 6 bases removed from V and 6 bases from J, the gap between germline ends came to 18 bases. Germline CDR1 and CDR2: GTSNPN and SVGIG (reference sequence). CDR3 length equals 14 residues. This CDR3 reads CACLTLGDGNEQFF. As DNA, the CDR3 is TGTGCCTGTTTAACGTTAGGGGATGGCAATGAGCAGTTCTTC.

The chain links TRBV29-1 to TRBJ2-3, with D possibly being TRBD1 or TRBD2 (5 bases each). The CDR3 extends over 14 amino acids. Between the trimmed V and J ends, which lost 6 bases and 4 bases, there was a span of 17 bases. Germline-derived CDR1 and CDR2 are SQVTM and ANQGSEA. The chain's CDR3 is CSVVGGGSADTQYF. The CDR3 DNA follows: TGCAGCGTCGTGGGTGGGGGTAGTGCAGATACGCAGTATTTT.

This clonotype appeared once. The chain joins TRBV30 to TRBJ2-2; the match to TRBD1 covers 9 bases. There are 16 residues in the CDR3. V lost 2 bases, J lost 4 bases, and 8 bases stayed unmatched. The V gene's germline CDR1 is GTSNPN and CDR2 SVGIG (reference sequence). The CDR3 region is CAWSQPGQGGTGELFF. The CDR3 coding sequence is TGTGCCTGGAGTCAACCGGGACAGGGAGGCACCGGGGAGCTGTTTTTT.

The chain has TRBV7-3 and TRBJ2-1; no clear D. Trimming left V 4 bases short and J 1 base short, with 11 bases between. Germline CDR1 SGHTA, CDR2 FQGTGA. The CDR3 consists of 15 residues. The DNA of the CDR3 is TGTGCCAGCAGCTCGTCCAAAACTTCCTACAATGAGCAGTTCTTC. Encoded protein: CASSSSKTSYNEQFF. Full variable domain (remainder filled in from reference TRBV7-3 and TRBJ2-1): GAGVSQTPSNKVTEKGKYVELRCDPISGHTALYWYRQSLGQGPEFLIYFQGTGAADDSGLPNDRFFAVRPEGSVSTLKIQRTERGDSAVYLCASSSSKTSYNEQFFGPGTRLTVL.

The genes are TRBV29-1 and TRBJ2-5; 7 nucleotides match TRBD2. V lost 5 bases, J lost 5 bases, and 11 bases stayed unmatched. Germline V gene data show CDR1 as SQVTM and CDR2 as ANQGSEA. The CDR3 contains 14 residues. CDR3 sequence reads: CSVQGREGWETQYF. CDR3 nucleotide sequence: TGCAGCGTTCAAGGAAGGGAGGGCTGGGAGACCCAGTACTTC.

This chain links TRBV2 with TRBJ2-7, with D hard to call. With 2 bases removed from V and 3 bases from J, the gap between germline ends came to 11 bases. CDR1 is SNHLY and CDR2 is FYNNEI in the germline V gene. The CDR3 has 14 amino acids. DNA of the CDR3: TGTGCCAGCAGTGAATGGGAAGCTGGCTACGAGCAGTACTTC. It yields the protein CASSEWEAGYEQYF.

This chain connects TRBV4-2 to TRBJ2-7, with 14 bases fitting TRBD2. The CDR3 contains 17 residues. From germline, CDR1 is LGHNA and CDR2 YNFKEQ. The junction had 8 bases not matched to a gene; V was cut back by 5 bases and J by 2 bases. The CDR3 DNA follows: TGTGCCAGCAGCTCCACCGGGACTAGCGGGAGTACCTACGAGCAGTACTTC. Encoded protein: CASSSTGTSGSTYEQYF.

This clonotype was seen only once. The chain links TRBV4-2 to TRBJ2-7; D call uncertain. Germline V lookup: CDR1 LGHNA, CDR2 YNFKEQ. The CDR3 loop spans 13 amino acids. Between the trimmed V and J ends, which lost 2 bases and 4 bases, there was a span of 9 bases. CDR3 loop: CASSQTKEYEQYF. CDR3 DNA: TGTGCCAGCAGCCAAACGAAGGAATACGAGCAGTACTTC.